One and the same sample provided the 14 T cell receptor beta chains below, sequenced in a study of breast tumors, draining lymph nodes, adjacent tissues. Using its own MiXCR run on the multiplex PCR reads, TCRdb lists one record per CDR3 protein. The sample consists of about 80,000 distinct CDR3 sequences, about 21% of them appearing once. Samples came from axillary lymph nodes draining the breast cancer. Sequenced: axillary lymph node tissue. Receptors were obtained from a female donor with breast cancer. Some clones in this sample may be carry-over from other donors' samples.

This clonotype was seen at least ten times. The chain is built from TRBV6-2 or TRBV6-3 and TRBJ2-3, with 8 bases that match TRBD2. The germline V gene encodes CDR1 MNHEY and CDR2 SVGEGT. With 2 bases clipped from V and 0 bases from J, the junction kept 10 bases outside the gene matches. There are 18 residues in the CDR3. The CDR3 DNA reads TGTGCCAGCAGTTACGAACCTCGGACTAGCCTTAGCACAGATACGCAGTATTTT. This translates into CASSYEPRTSLSTDTQYF.

For this clonotype: This clone may be a read error of a much larger clone one base away. The chain recombines TRBV5-5 with TRBJ2-2, with D unclear. Trimming left V 7 bases short and J 1 base short, with 8 bases between. This CDR3 comprises 13 residues. Germline V gene lookup returns CDR1 SGHKS and CDR2 YYEKEE (reference sequence). The CDR3 protein is CASGSWNTGELFF. CDR3 nucleotides: TGTGCCAGCGGCTCGTGGAACACCGGGGAGCTGTTTTTT.

To note about this clonotype: This could be a read error, since a much larger clone is one nucleotide away. The chain has TRBV9 and TRBJ2-1; tentatively, D is TRBD2 (6 bases). The CDR3 runs 14 residues. Germline CDR1 and CDR2: SGDLS and YYNGEE. As DNA, the CDR3 is TGTGCCAGCAGCGTACTTAGCGGAGGGGATGAGCAGCTCTTC. Protein: CASSVLSGGDEQLF.

As regards this clonotype: Being one base from a much bigger clone, this may be a read error. This sequence joins TRBV7-9 and TRBJ2-1; no clear D gene. Germline CDR1 SEHNR, CDR2 FQNEAQ (reference sequence). The CDR3 covers 15 residues. CDR3 protein: CASSHAVVNYNGQFF. DNA for the CDR3: TGTGCCAGCAGCCATGCGGTGGTAAACTACAATGGGCAGTTCTTC.

The rearrangement uses TRBV20-1 and TRBJ2-1; 7 bases fit TRBD2. This CDR3 region has 19 residues. Per the germline V gene, CDR1 is DFQATT and CDR2 is SNEGSKA (reference sequence). V lost 0 bases and J lost 5; bases outside the gene matches: 19. This CDR3 is CSARDSILGGGARNNEQFF. The CDR3 DNA reads as TGCAGTGCTAGAGATTCGATTTTGGGCGGGGGTGCTCGAAACAATGAGCAGTTCTTC.

In its sample, this clonotype was seen many times. This rearrangement joins TRBV20-1 to TRBJ2-7; 7 bases align to TRBD2. Looked up from germline, CDR1 is DFQATT and CDR2 is SNEGSKA (reference sequence). The CDR3 runs to 13 residues. CDR3 sequence reads: CGIRRESTYEQYF. CDR3 nucleotides: TGCGGGATCCGGCGGGAGAGTACCTACGAGCAGTACTTC.

Notes on this clonotype: A much larger clone lies a single base off, so this may be a read error. This rearrangement joins TRBV12-3 or TRBV12-4 to TRBJ1-5, with a weak D call TRBD1 (5 bases). The length of the CDR3 is 16 residues. Deletions cut 6 bases from V and 1 base from J, with 16 bases between. This CDR3 reads CASRPGRGASNQPQHF. The CDR3, as DNA: TGTGCCAGCAGGCCAGGAAGGGGTGCGAGCAATCAGCCCCAGCATTTT.

The rearrangement joins TRBV18 to TRBJ2-7; D gene unclear. The CDR3 totals 13 residues. CDR1 and CDR2 from the germline V gene are KGHSH and LQKENI. V shed 2 bases and J shed 1 base, with 6 bases lying between them. Here the CDR3 reads CASSPDQSYEQYF. In DNA form, the CDR3 reads TGTGCCAGCTCACCAGACCAGTCCTACGAGCAGTACTTC.

The sample holds many counts of this clonotype. The chain combines TRBV6-2 or TRBV6-3 with TRBJ1-5, with D perhaps matching TRBD1 (5 bases). Trimming stripped 8 bases from V and 5 bases from J, with 13 bases between. Germline V gives CDR1 MNHEY, CDR2 SVGEGT. The CDR3 has 13 residues. CDR3: CASCQWGDQPQHF. CDR3 nucleotides: TGTGCCAGCTGCCAATGGGGGGATCAGCCCCAGCATTTT.

This clonotype was found many times. This chain links TRBV11-2 with TRBJ1-6; the D gene is possibly TRBD1 (6 bases). V was shortened by 1 base and J by 3 bases, with 10 bases between the two germline ends. The CDR3 runs to 16 residues. Germline CDR1 is SGHAT and CDR2 is FQNNGV. DNA of the CDR3: TGTGCCAGCAGCTTAGCGGGACACAACTATAATTCACCCCTCCACTTT. This gives the protein CASSLAGHNYNSPLHF.

This clonotype has at least ten counts. The rearrangement uses TRBV15 and TRBJ2-7; 15 bases match TRBD2. The CDR3 totals 16 residues. The ends lost 5 bases at V and 3 bases at J; junction bases unmatched: 5. Germline V gives CDR1 LNHNV, CDR2 YYDKDF (reference sequence). Written as DNA, the CDR3 is TGTGCCACCAGCGACGGGACTAGCGGGAGGTACTACGAGCAGTACTTC. Its protein is CATSDGTSGRYYEQYF.

This clonotype has ten or more counts. This chain joins TRBV29-1 and TRBJ1-2, with a weak D call TRBD1 (6 bases). V was pared by 5 bases and J by 4 bases, with 17 bases between. The CDR3 sequence is 14 residues long. Germline V lookup: CDR1 SQVTM, CDR2 ANQGSEA. In DNA, the CDR3 is TGCAGCGTTCCGAAACAGGGAACTCCCTATGGCTACACCTTC. As protein: CSVPKQGTPYGYTF.

This clonotype was found many times. The gene calls are TRBV6-2 or TRBV6-3 and TRBJ1-2, with D unclear. The CDR3 runs to 11 residues. Trimming removed 6 bases at V and 1 base at J, with 3 bases between. The germline V gene has CDR1 MNHEY and CDR2 SVGEGT. The CDR3 sequence is CASRGNYGYTF. For the CDR3, the DNA is TGTGCCAGCAGGGGTAACTATGGCTACACCTTC.

This clonotype was recorded a few times. The V call is TRBV27, the J call TRBJ1-4, with D unresolved. Trimming removed 5 bases from V and 0 bases from J, with 13 bases in between. The CDR3 spans 16 residues. The germline V gene encodes CDR1 MNHEY and CDR2 SMNVEV (reference sequence). The CDR3 loop reads CASSPRVSATNEKLFF. The CDR3 nucleotides are TGTGCCAGCAGTCCCCGCGTGTCAGCAACTAATGAAAAACTGTTTTTT.